The 7 T cell receptor beta chains below all came from one sample that was sequenced in a study of blood T cell repertoires in COVID-19 (dated by TCRdb to 2020 to 2021). Libraries were prepared through the immunoSEQ multiplex PCR assay. TCRdb retrieved this table from immuneACCESS and kept in-frame rearrangements only. Not all clones are present; in checked studies, unresolved V genes account for under half, and no reason is known for the remainder. Counted in this sample were about 130,000 clones; around 85% of them appeared once. The top ten clonotypes cover around 4.5% of the sample. Sequences were obtained from peripheral blood. Every receptor here comes from a human donor in a cohort sampled during active COVID-19.

In this sample, this clone turned up many times. The chain combines TRBV7-3 with TRBJ2-3; D ambiguous. Germline CDR1 SGHTA, CDR2 FQGTGA. The length of the CDR3 is 14 residues. V was cut by 1 base and J by 2 bases, with 7 bases left in between. CDR3 DNA: TGTGCCAGCAGCTTAAGGGCCGTCACAGATACGCAGTATTTT. Translating it yields CASSLRAVTDTQYF.

This clone appeared a few times. The genes are TRBV6-4 and TRBJ2-2, with a possible D match to TRBD1 (6 bases). Per germline, CDR1 MRHNA and CDR2 SNTAGT. V was clipped by 2 bases and J by 5 bases, with 9 bases between them. The CDR3 is 14 amino acids. CDR3 in amino acids: CASSDKGDTGELFF. The CDR3 bases are TGTGCCAGCAGTGACAAGGGGGATACCGGGGAGCTGTTTTTT.

The chain has TRBV7-8 and TRBJ1-5; tentatively, D is TRBD1 (5 bases). The CDR3 length is 17 residues. Germline-derived CDR1 and CDR2 are SGHVS and FQNEAQ. V lost 4 bases and J lost 6, with 22 bases in between. CDR3 nucleotide sequence: TGTGCCAGCAGCTACAGTCCCGTTTCAGGGATCGGTCAGCCCCAGCATTTT. Protein product: CASSYSPVSGIGQPQHF.

This rearrangement joins TRBV7-2 to TRBJ2-5; the match to TRBD2 covers 8 bases. CDR3 length: 15 amino acids. V lost 1 base to trimming and J lost 7 bases; unmatched junction nucleotides: 8. The germline V gene encodes CDR1 SGHTA and CDR2 FQGNSA. The CDR3 sequence is CASSLEVRLAGTQYF. Here the CDR3 DNA reads TGTGCCAGCAGCTTAGAGGTCCGGCTAGCGGGGACCCAGTACTTC.

The chain joins TRBV19 to TRBJ1-1; possible D gene TRBD1, 5 bases. Germline CDR1 is LNHDA and CDR2 is SQIVND (reference sequence). V was trimmed by 4 bases and J by 1 base, leaving 10 bases between them. The CDR3 is made up of 14 amino acids. This CDR3 is CASSTLTANTEAFF. The CDR3 DNA is TGTGCCAGTAGTACCCTGACAGCGAACACTGAAGCTTTCTTT.

The chain combines TRBV28 with TRBJ2-5; D might be TRBD1 (5 bases). The CDR3 consists of 13 residues. Germline V CDR1 and CDR2: MDHEN, SYDVKM. With 6 bases removed from V and 14 bases from J, the gap between germline ends came to 22 bases. This CDR3 is CASSLPPGQGIYF. CDR3 nucleotides: TGTGCCAGCAGCCTTCCTCCCGGGCAGGGCATATACTTC.

The rearrangement links TRBV2 to TRBJ1-5, with 8 bases lining up with TRBD1. Trimming removed 11 bases from V and 7 bases from J; junction bases left unmatched: 7. Germline V gene lookup returns CDR1 SNHLY and CDR2 FYNNEI. This CDR3 is built from 12 residues. CDR3 amino acids: CAVGTGGQPQHF. DNA of the CDR3: TGTGCCGTGGGGACAGGCGGGCAGCCCCAGCATTTT. Supplemented by reference TRBV2 and TRBJ1-5, the full variable domain reads EPEVTQTPSHQVTQMGQEVILRCVPISNHLYFYWYRQILGQKVEFLVSFYNNEISEKSEIFDDQFSVERPDGSNFTLKIRSTKLEDSAMYFCAVGTGGQPQHFGDGTRLSIL.